A single sample is the source of the 20 T cell receptor beta chains below, sequenced in a study of PD-L1 blockade in urothelial cancer. Produced via immunoSEQ multiplex PCR; TCRdb's table is partial and in-frame only. The data contain about 69,000 clones, roughly 89% of them seen just once; the ten biggest clones take up around 3.3%. The source material was PBMCs, sampled around atezolizumab (anti-PD-L1) treatment. Every receptor here comes from a man in his 60s with urothelial cancer.

The chain joins TRBV5-4 to TRBJ2-7; a weak D match, TRBD1 (6 bases). The CDR3 is 13 amino acids. Per the germline V gene, CDR1 is SGHNT and CDR2 is YYREEE (reference sequence). The ends were cut back, 8 bases at V and 3 bases at J, with 15 bases in the middle. The chain's CDR3 is CASPQGKDYEQYF. CDR3 coding DNA: TGTGCCAGTCCTCAGGGGAAGGACTACGAGCAGTACTTC.

The chain uses TRBV30 and TRBJ1-4; 8 bases agree with TRBD1. Germline CDR1 reads GTSNPN; CDR2 reads SVGIG (reference sequence). The V gene end was trimmed by 5 bases and the J gene end by 7 bases; junction bases not matched to a gene: 3. The length of the CDR3 is 12 residues. The CDR3 DNA sequence: TGTGCCTGGGGACAGGGAGGTGAAAAACTGTTTTTT. This encodes CAWGQGGEKLFF.

The chain couples TRBV27 to TRBJ1-5; TRBD1 matches 9 bases. The CDR3 extends over 16 amino acids. CDR1 and CDR2 (germline): MNHEY, SMNVEV (reference sequence). V was clipped by 4 bases and J by 9 bases; unmatched bases: 13. The CDR3 here is CASSSQGQGGGGPQHF. CDR3 bases: TGTGCCAGCAGTTCCCAGGGACAGGGCGGCGGGGGGCCCCAGCATTTT.

J is TRBJ2-3 and V is TRBV9, with D perhaps matching TRBD1 (6 bases). Trimming shortened V by 4 bases and J by 5 bases, and 14 bases separated the two germline ends. Looked up from germline, CDR1 is SGDLS and CDR2 is YYNGEE. The CDR3 consists of 14 residues. CDR3 amino acids: CASSMDSPRDTQYF. The CDR3 DNA is TGTGCCAGCAGCATGGACAGTCCCCGAGATACGCAGTATTTT.

This chain connects TRBV5-1 to TRBJ1-1; perhaps TRBD1 as D (6 bases). The CDR3 loop spans 14 amino acids. Between the trimmed V and J ends, which lost 2 bases and 1 base, there was a span of 9 bases. The germline gives CDR1 SGHRS, CDR2 YFSETQ. CDR3: CASSLGGPNTEAFF. The CDR3 coding sequence is TGCGCCAGCAGCTTAGGGGGACCGAACACTGAAGCTTTCTTT.

The chain is built from TRBV28 and TRBJ1-5; the D is unclear. V was cut by 2 bases and J by 0 bases, with 11 bases left in between. This CDR3 is built from 16 residues. Germline CDR1 MDHEN, CDR2 SYDVKM. The CDR3 coding sequence is TGTGCCAGCAGTTTAGCGGGAGGCTATAGCAATCAGCCCCAGCATTTT. It encodes CASSLAGGYSNQPQHF.

This clone is a singleton in its sample. The chain recombines TRBV6-6 with TRBJ2-7; 7 nucleotides match TRBD2. Unmatched junction bases numbered 2, after V lost 6 bases and J lost 3 bases. This CDR3 spans 12 amino acids. Germline-derived CDR1 and CDR2 are MNHNY and SVGAGI (reference sequence). The CDR3 DNA follows: TGTGCCAGCAGAAGGGAGGGCTACGAGCAGTACTTC. As protein: CASRREGYEQYF.

The chain carries TRBV7-6 and TRBJ2-7, with 10 nucleotides matching TRBD2. This CDR3 has 15 residues. The trim removed 6 bases at V and 0 bases at J, leaving 5 bases unmatched. Germline lookup yields CDR1 SGHVS and CDR2 FNYEAQ. Written as DNA, the CDR3 is TGTGCCAGCAGTTCTAGCGGGGGACTCTCCTACGAGCAGTACTTC. It codes for CASSSSGGLSYEQYF.

This chain connects TRBV18 to TRBJ1-2; possibly TRBD1 for D (5 bases). Trimming pared 3 bases from V and 1 base from J, leaving 15 bases between. CDR3 length equals 16 residues. The germline V gene encodes CDR1 KGHSH and CDR2 LQKENI. Written as DNA, the CDR3 is TGTGCCAGCTCACCGACCTCAGGGTTAGGTAACTATGGCTACACCTTC. It yields the protein CASSPTSGLGNYGYTF. Variable domain in full (rest from reference TRBV18 and TRBJ1-2): NAGVMQNPRHLVRRRGQEARLRCSPMKGHSHVYWYRQLPEEGLKFMVYLQKENIIDESGMPKERFSAEFPKEGPSILRIQQVVRGDSAAYFCASSPTSGLGNYGYTFGSGTRLTVV.

The gene calls are TRBV2 and TRBJ2-2, with D tentatively TRBD2 (5 bases). Germline-derived CDR1 and CDR2 are SNHLY and FYNNEI. CDR3 length: 13 residues. V lost 5 bases and J 7 bases, leaving 11 bases between the germline ends. CDR3 loop: CASSYSVSGELFF. The CDR3 nucleotides read TGTGCCAGCAGTTATAGCGTCAGCGGGGAGCTGTTTTTT.

The gene calls are TRBV5-8 and TRBJ1-5; 7 bases are shared with TRBD1. Germline CDR1 is SGHTS and CDR2 is YDEGEE. This CDR3 contains 17 residues. With 0 bases clipped from V and 6 bases from J, the junction kept 12 bases outside the gene matches. CDR3 residues: CASSLAPTGAVAQPQHF. CDR3 bases: TGTGCCAGCAGCTTGGCCCCTACAGGGGCGGTTGCTCAGCCCCAGCATTTT.

The V gene is TRBV5-1, the J gene TRBJ2-3; TRBD1 aligns across 7 bases. J was trimmed by 4 bases and V by 0 bases; bases with no gene match: 5. The CDR3 totals 15 residues. From germline, CDR1 is SGHRS and CDR2 YFSETQ. CDR3 protein: CASSLDEGGADTQYF. The CDR3 DNA reads as TGCGCCAGCAGCTTGGATGAAGGGGGCGCAGATACGCAGTATTTT. The variable domain in full, completed from reference TRBV5-1 and TRBJ2-3, reads KAGVTQTPRYLIKTRGQQVTLSCSPISGHRSVSWYQQTPGQGLQFLFEYFSETQRNKGNFPGRFSGRQFSNSRSEMNVSTLELGDSALYLCASSLDEGGADTQYFGPGTRLTVL.

The rearrangement joins TRBV4-3 to TRBJ1-4, with TRBD1 matching 7 bases. The length of the CDR3 is 17 residues. Trimming took 3 bases from V and 0 from J; bases not matched to a gene: 7. CDR1 and CDR2 (germline): LGHNA, YSLEER. DNA for the CDR3: TGCGCCAGCAGCCAGGATCGTACAGGGGCAACTAATGAAAAACTGTTTTTT. As protein: CASSQDRTGATNEKLFF.

CDR3 sequence reads: CASKPTGGNYGYTF. CDR3 in DNA: TGTGCCAGTAAACCAACAGGGGGTAACTATGGCTACACCTTC. The rearrangement joins TRBV19 to TRBJ1-2; TRBD1 matches 8 bases. Germline V gives CDR1 LNHDA, CDR2 SQIVND (reference sequence). The CDR3 is 14 residues long. The junction had 5 bases not matched to a gene; V was cut back by 7 bases and J by 1 base.

This clone occurred once. This chain connects TRBV28 to TRBJ2-1; D gene unclear. The CDR3 runs to 12 residues. V was cut by 6 bases and J by 13 bases, with 16 bases left in between. Germline lookup yields CDR1 MDHEN and CDR2 SYDVKM. The DNA of the CDR3 is TGTGCCAGCAGCATTGTATTAGGCGGCCAGTTCTTC. Protein sequence: CASSIVLGGQFF.

The chain couples TRBV6-5 to TRBJ1-1; D gene ambiguous. V was trimmed by 1 base and J by 8 bases, leaving 5 bases between them. This CDR3 spans 11 amino acids. From germline, CDR1 is MNHEY and CDR2 SVGAGI. The CDR3 loop is CASSYLQEAFF. DNA of the CDR3: TGTGCCAGCAGTTACTTACAAGAAGCTTTCTTT.

The chain carries TRBV6-5 and TRBJ1-2; the D gene is possibly TRBD1 (5 bases). Trimming cost V 0 bases and J 1 base, with 12 bases left between them. Germline CDR1 reads MNHEY; CDR2 reads SVGAGI. The CDR3 loop spans 16 amino acids. DNA for the CDR3: TGTGCCAGCAGTTACTCGACGGGGGTTCGTAACTATGGCTACACCTTC. Protein sequence: CASSYSTGVRNYGYTF.

The V gene is TRBV27, the J gene TRBJ2-7; a weak D match, TRBD1 (6 bases). Per the germline V gene, CDR1 is MNHEY and CDR2 is SMNVEV (reference sequence). The germline V and J ends were trimmed by 5 bases and 3 bases, with 14 bases remaining between them. This CDR3 is built from 14 residues. Written as DNA, the CDR3 is TGTGCCAGCAGTCCCCGGGACACTCACTACGAGCAGTACTTC. Amino acid sequence: CASSPRDTHYEQYF.

This chain's CDR3 is CASSVQGIGNYGYTF. The CDR3 DNA reads TGTGCCAGCAGTGTACAGGGAATTGGCAACTATGGCTACACCTTC. V usage is TRBV2 and J usage is TRBJ1-2; the D gene is possibly TRBD1 (6 bases). With 4 bases removed from V and 2 bases from J, the gap between germline ends came to 14 bases. The CDR3 is made up of 15 amino acids. The germline V gene has CDR1 SNHLY and CDR2 FYNNEI.

The chain carries TRBV11-2 and TRBJ1-2; D perhaps matches TRBD1 (5 bases). Per the germline V gene, CDR1 is SGHAT and CDR2 is FQNNGV. V lost 5 bases to trimming and J lost 2 bases, with 18 bases between them. The CDR3 loop spans 16 amino acids. CDR3 sequence reads: CASSARSAGHNYGYTF. As DNA, the CDR3 is TGTGCCAGCAGCGCACGGTCGGCAGGGCACAACTATGGCTACACCTTC.